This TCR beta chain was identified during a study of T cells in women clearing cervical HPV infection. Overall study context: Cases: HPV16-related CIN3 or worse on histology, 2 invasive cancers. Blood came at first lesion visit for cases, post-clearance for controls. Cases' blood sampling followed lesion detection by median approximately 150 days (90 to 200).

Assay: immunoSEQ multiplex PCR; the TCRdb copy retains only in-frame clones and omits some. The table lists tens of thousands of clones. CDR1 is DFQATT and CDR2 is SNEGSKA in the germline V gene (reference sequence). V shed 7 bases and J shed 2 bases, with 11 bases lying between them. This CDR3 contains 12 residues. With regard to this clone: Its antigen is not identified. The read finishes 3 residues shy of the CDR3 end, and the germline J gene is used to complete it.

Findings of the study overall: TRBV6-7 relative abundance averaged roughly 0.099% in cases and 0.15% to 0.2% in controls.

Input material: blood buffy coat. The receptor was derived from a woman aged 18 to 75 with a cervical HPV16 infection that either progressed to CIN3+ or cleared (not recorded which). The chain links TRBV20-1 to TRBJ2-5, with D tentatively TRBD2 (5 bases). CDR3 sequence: CSGSGEQETQYF. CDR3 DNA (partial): TGCAGTGGATCCGGGGAACAAGAGACC.